These 21 T cell receptor beta chains came from one sample sequenced in a study of T cell repertoires in cytomegalovirus infection. TCRdb reanalysed the reads using MiXCR and keeps one entry per CDR3 protein. In the table there are about 140,000 distinct CDR3 sequences, 5.5% to 7% of which are singletons. Sequenced sample: PBMCs. All receptors come from a human donor in good health (CMV status not recorded). Some clones in this sample may be carry-over from other donors' samples.

In this sample, this clonotype turned up a few times. V is TRBV5-1 and J is TRBJ1-1; possible D gene TRBD1, 5 bases. V was clipped by 0 bases and J by 8 bases, with 11 bases between them. The CDR3 spans 13 residues. Germline V lookup: CDR1 SGHRS, CDR2 YFSETQ. CDR3 bases: TGCGCCAGCAGCTTGGACCAGGGACGGGAAGCTTTCTTT. Protein product: CASSLDQGREAFF. The variable domain in full, completed from reference TRBV5-1 and TRBJ1-1, reads KAGVTQTPRYLIKTRGQQVTLSCSPISGHRSVSWYQQTPGQGLQFLFEYFSETQRNKGNFPGRFSGRQFSNSRSEMNVSTLELGDSALYLCASSLDQGREAFFGQGTRLTVV.

In this sample, this clonotype turned up a few times. DNA for the CDR3: TGTGCCAGCAGCTTACCTGCCAGGTCGAATTCACCCCTCCACTTT. Amino acid sequence: CASSLPARSNSPLHF. This rearrangement joins TRBV7-2 to TRBJ1-6; no clear D. CDR3 length: 15 residues. Germline CDR1 reads SGHTA; CDR2 reads FQGNSA. Deletions cut 2 bases from V and 7 bases from J, with 12 bases between.

In this sample, this clonotype turned up a few times. The CDR3 region is CASSDRTGTGVYNEQFF. The DNA for the CDR3 is TGTGCCAGCAGTGATCGAACCGGGACAGGGGTTTACAATGAGCAGTTCTTC. The rearrangement links TRBV6-6 to TRBJ2-1; 10 positions match TRBD1. The V gene end was trimmed by 5 bases and the J gene end by 4 bases; junction bases not matched to a gene: 11. Germline loops: CDR1 MNHNY, CDR2 SVGAGI (reference sequence). This CDR3 has 17 residues.

In its sample, this clonotype was seen many times. The chain carries TRBV20-1 and TRBJ2-3, with 12 positions matching TRBD2. V dropped 5 bases and J dropped 2; count of bases not matched to a gene: 8. Germline assignment: CDR1 DFQATT and CDR2 SNEGSKA (reference sequence). The CDR3 sequence is 16 residues long. CDR3 sequence (DNA): TGCAGTGCTCGTCGGACTAGCGGGGCAATCACAGATACGCAGTATTTT. It codes for CSARRTSGAITDTQYF.

This clonotype was seen many times. This chain uses TRBV7-2 with TRBJ1-5; 8 nucleotides line up with TRBD1. Germline loops: CDR1 SGHTA, CDR2 FQGNSA. The CDR3 sequence is 15 residues long. V gave up 5 bases and J gave up 9 bases; unmatched junction bases: 12. The DNA for the CDR3 is TGTGCCAGCAGCCTCGGACAGGGAGCGGGGTCGCCCCAGCATTTT. Protein: CASSLGQGAGSPQHF.

This clonotype was seen more than once but under ten times. This chain uses TRBV6-5 with TRBJ1-2, with D unresolved. The CDR3 is 13 residues long. With 2 bases removed from V and 8 bases from J, the gap between germline ends came to 12 bases. Germline CDR1 and CDR2: MNHEY and SVGAGI. The CDR3: CASSYREASGYTF. CDR3 DNA: TGTGCCAGCAGTTACAGGGAGGCGAGCGGCTACACCTTC.

This clonotype showed up many times. V and J are TRBV11-2 and TRBJ2-2; 8 bases fit TRBD2. Germline V gene sequence: CDR1 SGHAT, CDR2 FQNNGV. This CDR3 has 16 amino acids. V was pared by 2 bases and J by 2 bases, with 4 bases of the junction left unmatched. The CDR3 DNA follows: TGTGCCAGCAGCTTAATACGGGGGGGCAACACCGGGGAGCTGTTTTTT. Protein sequence: CASSLIRGGNTGELFF.

The sample holds a few counts of this clonotype. This chain joins TRBV12-3 or TRBV12-4 and TRBJ1-1; no reliable D call. CDR3 length equals 11 residues. V was shortened by 1 base and J by 11 bases, with 8 bases between the two germline ends. The CDR3 region has the DNA TGTGCCAGCAGTTTAGAAGGGTCGGCTTTCTTT. Translation: CASSLEGSAFF.

The genes are TRBV5-1 and TRBJ2-3; 10 positions match TRBD2. Germline trimming cut 5 bases from V and 5 bases from J; bases unmatched to any gene: 5. Germline CDR1 is SGHRS and CDR2 is YFSETQ. This CDR3 comprises 14 residues. DNA for the CDR3: TGCGCCAGCAGTACTAGCGGGGCTCGAGATACGCAGTATTTT. It encodes CASSTSGARDTQYF.

This clonotype was detected a few times. The CDR3 here is CSATDPTGYTF. The CDR3 bases are TGCAGTGCTACCGATCCGACTGGCTACACCTTC. The gene calls are TRBV20-1 and TRBJ1-2; D uncertain. Looked up from germline, CDR1 is DFQATT and CDR2 is SNEGSKA (reference sequence). The V and J ends lost 4 bases and 7 bases respectively, with 10 bases between them. The CDR3 is made up of 11 amino acids.

Here the CDR3 reads CASSLGGDGEETQYF. The CDR3 coding sequence is TGTGCCAGCAGCTTAGGTGGGGATGGTGAAGAGACCCAGTACTTC. The gene calls are TRBV7-9 and TRBJ2-5, with D unresolved. Per germline, CDR1 SEHNR and CDR2 FQNEAQ (reference sequence). V was clipped by 1 base and J by 3 bases, with 12 bases between them. CDR3 length: 15 amino acids. The full variable domain, with the rest looked up from reference TRBV7-9 and TRBJ2-5, is DTGVSQNPRHKITKRGQNVTFRCDPISEHNRLYWYRQTLGQGPEFLTYFQNEAQLEKSRLLSDRFSAERPKGSFSTLEIQRTEQGDSAMYLCASSLGGDGEETQYFGPGTRLLVL.

The table lists this clonotype with a few counts. The chain joins TRBV29-1 to TRBJ2-7, with D hard to call. CDR1 SQVTM and CDR2 ANQGSEA come from the germline V gene. This CDR3 comprises 11 residues. Trimming left V 7 bases short and J 1 base short, with 8 bases between. In nucleotides, the CDR3 is TGCAGCGGTGGAGTTTCCTACGAGCAGTACTTC. Encoded protein: CSGGVSYEQYF.

This clonotype was recorded many times. J is TRBJ2-3 and V is TRBV11-2, with 15 bases that match TRBD2. Germline CDR1 and CDR2: SGHAT and FQNNGV. This CDR3 spans 20 amino acids. V trimming: 5 bases; J trimming: 1 base; junction bases outside the gene matches: 13. CDR3: CASSPAAGLAGGLGTDTQYF. The CDR3 region has the DNA TGTGCCAGCAGCCCCGCGGCCGGACTAGCGGGGGGGCTCGGCACAGATACGCAGTATTTT.

This clonotype was detected a few times. V gene TRBV29-1 combines with J gene TRBJ2-3; D tentatively reads TRBD1 or TRBD2 (5 bases each). Per germline, CDR1 SQVTM and CDR2 ANQGSEA. This CDR3 spans 14 amino acids. V was clipped by 4 bases and J by 2 bases, with 13 bases between them. The CDR3 reads CSVVPSGHTDTQYF. Here the CDR3 DNA reads TGCAGCGTTGTGCCCTCGGGGCACACAGATACGCAGTATTTT.

On this clonotype itself: It may be a read error: a sequence one base away is much more abundant. The J gene is TRBJ2-7, the V gene TRBV5-1; a weak D match, TRBD2 (5 bases). Germline V lookup: CDR1 SGHRS, CDR2 YFSETQ. The CDR3 contains 12 residues. V lost 5 bases, J lost 6 bases, and 12 bases lay in between. In nucleotides, the CDR3 is TGCGCCAGCAGTGGTAGCGAGGGCGAGCAGTACTTC. It specifies CASSGSEGEQYF.

This chain links TRBV7-3 with TRBJ1-2; tentative D call: TRBD1 (5 bases). Germline V gives CDR1 SGHTA, CDR2 FQGTGA. The CDR3 runs to 14 residues. Deletions cut 2 bases from V and 6 bases from J, with 13 bases between. The CDR3 loop is CASSLPGLFDGYTF. CDR3 in DNA: TGTGCCAGCAGCTTACCGGGACTGTTTGATGGCTACACCTTC.

The chain is built from TRBV20-1 and TRBJ1-2, with TRBD1 as a possible D gene (5 bases). The germline V gene has CDR1 DFQATT and CDR2 SNEGSKA (reference sequence). V was cut by 2 bases and J by 3 bases, with 7 bases left in between. The CDR3 has 12 residues. The CDR3 bases are TGCAGTGCTAGAAAAGGGGACTATGGCTACACCTTC. Translated, it gives CSARKGDYGYTF.

This clonotype was observed at least ten times. V is TRBV28 and J is TRBJ1-4; 7 nucleotides align to TRBD1. V gave up 2 bases and J gave up 11 bases; unmatched junction bases: 8. The germline V gene has CDR1 MDHEN and CDR2 SYDVKM. CDR3 length: 14 residues. The CDR3 nucleotides read TGTGCCAGCAGTTTAGTAAGGGGGCAAGGGAAACTGTTTTTT. Translation gives CASSLVRGQGKLFF.

This clonotype was counted between two and nine times. The chain is built from TRBV25-1 and TRBJ2-3, with D unresolved. This CDR3 has 16 amino acids. Deletions cut 2 bases from V and 5 bases from J, with 17 bases between. In germline, CDR1 is MGHDK, CDR2 SYGVNS. CDR3 DNA sequence: TGTGCCAGCAGTGAAACCTGGACGGTCCTTCAAGATACGCAGTATTTT. Translated, it gives CASSETWTVLQDTQYF. The variable domain in full, with the rest retrieved from reference TRBV25-1 and TRBJ2-3, is EADIYQTPRYLVIGTGKKITLECSQTMGHDKMYWYQQDPGMELHLIHYSYGVNSTEKGDLSSESTVSRIRTEHFPLTLESARPSHTSQYLCASSETWTVLQDTQYFGPGTRLTVL.

The sample holds many counts of this clonotype. This sequence joins TRBV19 and TRBJ2-1; no clear D. The CDR3 is 14 amino acids. Germline V CDR1 and CDR2: LNHDA, SQIVND (reference sequence). Trimming cost V 7 bases and J 0 bases, with 10 bases left between them. The CDR3 DNA is TGTGCCAGTATGAAGGGAAGCTCCTACAATGAGCAGTTCTTC. It yields the protein CASMKGSSYNEQFF. The variable domain in full, completed from reference TRBV19 and TRBJ2-1, reads DGGITQSPKYLFRKEGQNVTLSCEQNLNHDAMYWYRQDPGQGLRLIYYSQIVNDFQKGDIAEGYSVSREKKESFPLTVTSAQKNPTAFYLCASMKGSSYNEQFFGPGTRLTVL.

This clonotype came up many times. The gene calls are TRBV7-6 and TRBJ1-3, with D uncertain. The CDR3 sequence is 16 residues long. Trimming stripped 0 bases from V and 0 bases from J, with 9 bases between. The germline V gene has CDR1 SGHVS and CDR2 FNYEAQ. The CDR3 region has the DNA TGTGCCAGCAGCTTAGCTCTCGGATTCTCTGGAAACACCATATATTTT. It translates to CASSLALGFSGNTIYF. Drawing the rest from reference TRBV7-6 and TRBJ1-3, the complete variable domain is GAGVSQSPRYKVTKRGQDVALRCDPISGHVSLYWYRQALGQGPEFLTYFNYEAQQDKSGLPNDRFSAERPEGSISTLTIQRTEQRDSAMYRCASSLALGFSGNTIYFGEGSWLTVV.